The 25 T cell receptor beta chains given below trace back to one sample, sequenced in a study of shared clonotypes between healthy human individuals. The data were produced by immunoSEQ multiplex PCR, yet TCRdb's version contains in-frame clones alone and is incomplete. The sample has about 690,000 clones, around 90% seen once. Sequencing was performed on memory CD8+ T cells from PBMCs. The subset here: CD45RO+ cells pooled with CCR7-negative TemRA cells. Receptor source: a man younger than 30 in good health. Some clones in this sample may be carry-over from other donors' samples.

This chain links TRBV7-3 with TRBJ2-1; 16 bases are a match to TRBD2. With 4 bases clipped from V and 9 bases from J, the junction kept 12 bases outside the gene matches. The CDR3 totals 18 residues. The germline V gene has CDR1 SGHTA and CDR2 FQGTGA. The CDR3: CASSSSGLAGGLAGEQFF. The CDR3 coding sequence is TGTGCCAGCAGCTCTTCGGGACTAGCGGGAGGGCTGGCTGGTGAGCAGTTCTTC.

This rearrangement joins TRBV29-1 to TRBJ2-4; 10 nucleotides align to TRBD2. Germline-derived CDR1 and CDR2 are SQVTM and ANQGSEA. V shed 5 bases and J 4 bases; nucleotides not matched to a gene: 2. The CDR3 consists of 13 residues. CDR3 sequence reads: CSVLAGVKNIQYF. For the CDR3, the DNA is TGCAGCGTTCTAGCGGGAGTGAAAAACATTCAGTACTTC.

V usage is TRBV7-9 and J usage is TRBJ1-4; unclear D gene. This CDR3 comprises 14 residues. V was cut by 5 bases and J by 3 bases, with 10 bases left in between. CDR1 and CDR2 from the germline V gene are SEHNR and FQNEAQ (reference sequence). The CDR3 bases are TGTGCCAGCAGCGTCCGGCAGGCTAATGAAAAACTGTTTTTT. This translates into CASSVRQANEKLFF.

This clone was seen a single time. The chain is built from TRBV7-9 and TRBJ1-2, with a tentative D call TRBD1 (5 bases). This CDR3 has 11 residues. The germline CDR1 and CDR2 sequences are SEHNR and FQNEAQ (reference sequence). With 3 bases removed from V and 8 bases from J, the gap between germline ends came to 7 bases. The CDR3 DNA sequence: TGTGCCAGCAGCTTGGGGCCGGGCTACACCTTC. This encodes CASSLGPGYTF.

This clone was observed at least ten times. Other DNA sequences of this sample code for an identical CDR3. J is TRBJ1-2 and V is TRBV6-1; a weak D match, TRBD1 (6 bases). The V and J ends lost 3 bases and 8 bases respectively, with 13 bases between them. Germline V CDR1 and CDR2: MNHNS, SASEGT. The CDR3 spans 13 residues. This CDR3 reads CASSETGLGGYTF. The CDR3 DNA follows: TGTGCCAGCAGTGAGACAGGCCTGGGAGGCTACACCTTC.

On this clone: The sample holds other DNA sequences that translate to the same CDR3. The rearrangement joins TRBV6-5 to TRBJ2-2; TRBD2 aligns across 9 bases. CDR3 size: 15 residues. Germline-derived CDR1 and CDR2 are MNHEY and SVGAGI. J lost 4 bases, V lost 2 bases, and 2 bases had no gene match. DNA for the CDR3: TGTGCCAGCAGTTACGAGACTAGCGGCACCGGGGAGCTGTTTTTT. It encodes CASSYETSGTGELFF.

The chain uses TRBV4-2 and TRBJ1-2; D not resolved. The CDR3 is made up of 15 amino acids. Germline V gene data show CDR1 as LGHNA and CDR2 as YNFKEQ. V was cut by 1 base and J by 0 bases, with 9 bases left in between. As DNA, the CDR3 is TGTGCCAGCAGCCAAGCGGGTCAGTCTAACTATGGCTACACCTTC. It is translated as CASSQAGQSNYGYTF.

The chain has TRBV19 and TRBJ1-5; no clear D. The germline V gene encodes CDR1 LNHDA and CDR2 SQIVND (reference sequence). The CDR3 spans 16 residues. Trimming stripped 7 bases from V and 1 base from J, with 17 bases between. Written as DNA, the CDR3 is TGTGCCAGTACCCCTGTTAGAGGCAGGAGCAATCAGCCCCAGCATTTT. It is translated as CASTPVRGRSNQPQHF.

This clone appeared a single time. The V call is TRBV5-5, the J call TRBJ1-1; D unclear. The CDR3 contains 12 residues. Germline V gene data show CDR1 as SGHKS and CDR2 as YYEKEE (reference sequence). The germline V and J ends were trimmed by 1 base and 8 bases, with 9 bases remaining between them. CDR3 bases: TGTGCCAGCAGCTTGCGGCGGGGAGAAGCTTTCTTT. Residues: CASSLRRGEAFF.

The chain employs TRBV27 and TRBJ2-7; D is perhaps TRBD2 (6 bases). CDR1 MNHEY and CDR2 SMNVEV come from the germline V gene (reference sequence). The CDR3 runs to 14 residues. The V end was cut by 5 bases, the J end by 3 bases, with 14 bases between. CDR3 protein: CASSLGLTVYEQYF. The CDR3 DNA reads TGTGCCAGCAGTCTGGGACTTACCGTCTACGAGCAGTACTTC.

This clone was detected once. The rearrangement uses TRBV5-4 and TRBJ2-7; 7 nucleotides line up with TRBD1. The germline CDR1 and CDR2 sequences are SGHNT and YYREEE (reference sequence). CDR3 size: 17 residues. V shed 2 bases and J 3 bases; nucleotides not matched to a gene: 14. CDR3 sequence: CASSFTTGTEINYEQYF. CDR3 nucleotide sequence: TGTGCCAGCAGCTTCACCACCGGGACAGAGATAAACTACGAGCAGTACTTC.

The genes are TRBV27 and TRBJ2-3; TRBD2 aligns across 11 bases. The CDR3 sequence is 20 residues long. V lost 5 bases and J lost 2; bases outside the gene matches: 18. Germline-derived CDR1 and CDR2 are MNHEY and SMNVEV (reference sequence). This chain's CDR3 is CASSGLLAGEDTENTDTQYF. CDR3 nucleotide sequence: TGTGCCAGCAGTGGTTTACTAGCGGGAGAAGACACGGAAAACACAGATACGCAGTATTTT.

The genes are TRBV9 and TRBJ2-7, with TRBD1 matching 8 bases. This CDR3 comprises 12 residues. The V gene end was trimmed by 7 bases and the J gene end by 4 bases; junction bases not matched to a gene: 4. CDR1 and CDR2 from the germline V gene are SGDLS and YYNGEE. The CDR3 sequence: CASGQGKYEQYF. The CDR3 bases are TGTGCCAGCGGACAGGGAAAATACGAGCAGTACTTC.

V is TRBV5-4 and J is TRBJ2-1; D assignment may be TRBD1 or TRBD2 (6 bases each). CDR3 size: 18 residues. The germline CDR1 and CDR2 sequences are SGHNT and YYREEE (reference sequence). V lost 5 bases, J lost 0 bases, and 21 bases lay in between. CDR3 loop: CASRPEGVASSSYNEQFF. CDR3 nucleotides: TGTGCCAGCAGGCCGGAGGGGGTAGCGTCGAGCTCCTACAATGAGCAGTTCTTC.

This chain connects TRBV7-9 to TRBJ1-2; D remains ambiguous. V dropped 3 bases and J dropped 0 bases, with 11 bases sitting between them. Germline loops: CDR1 SEHNR, CDR2 FQNEAQ (reference sequence). The CDR3 is 15 residues long. The CDR3 region is CASSLGRGSNYGYTF. CDR3 coding DNA: TGTGCCAGCAGCTTGGGTCGGGGTTCTAACTATGGCTACACCTTC.

This clone was observed once. The chain couples TRBV2 to TRBJ2-7; D ambiguous. From germline, CDR1 is SNHLY and CDR2 FYNNEI. This CDR3 has 15 amino acids. Trimming took off 9 bases at V and 2 bases at J, with 20 bases between the two ends. The CDR3 DNA follows: TGTGCCAGAAAAGATCCGCGACAAGATACCTACGAGCAGTACTTC. Translated: CARKDPRQDTYEQYF.

V gene TRBV28 combines with J gene TRBJ1-3; 10 bases fit TRBD1. The CDR3 is 21 amino acids. Germline V lookup: CDR1 MDHEN, CDR2 SYDVKM. Germline trimming cut 4 bases from V and 0 bases from J; bases unmatched to any gene: 18. CDR3: CASSSPPRRTGGFNSGNTIYF. In DNA form, the CDR3 reads TGTGCCAGCAGTTCACCACCGAGACGGACAGGGGGATTCAACTCTGGAAACACCATATATTTT.

The J gene is TRBJ2-5, the V gene TRBV5-6; no reliable D call. Germline CDR1 and CDR2: SGHDT and YYEEEE. Trimming pared 4 bases from V and 7 bases from J, leaving 14 bases between. This CDR3 spans 13 amino acids. CDR3 amino acids: CASSPVGSRTQYF. In DNA, the CDR3 is TGTGCCAGCAGCCCGGTGGGCTCGCGGACCCAGTACTTC.

This clone was picked up one time. This chain connects TRBV7-9 to TRBJ2-5, with 9 positions matching TRBD1. This CDR3 region has 16 residues. Germline-derived CDR1 and CDR2 are SEHNR and FQNEAQ (reference sequence). Trimming at V came to 2 bases and at J to 0 bases, leaving 4 bases not matched to a gene. The CDR3 DNA reads TGTGCCAGCAGCTTACCGGGACAGGGATACCAAGAGACCCAGTACTTC. Its translation: CASSLPGQGYQETQYF.

The chain couples TRBV4-1 to TRBJ2-7; 8 bases fit TRBD2. V lost 8 bases and J lost 0; bases outside the gene matches: 15. Germline V gene data show CDR1 as MGHRA and CDR2 as YSYEKL. The CDR3 is 17 amino acids. The DNA for the CDR3 is TGCGCCAGCCGACAGAGCGGACTAGCAGAGAGCTCCTACGAGCAGTACTTC. Translating it yields CASRQSGLAESSYEQYF.

The rearrangement uses TRBV5-1 and TRBJ1-5; maybe TRBD1 (6 bases). Trimming took 3 bases from V and 4 from J, leaving 14 bases between them. Germline V lookup: CDR1 SGHRS, CDR2 YFSETQ. This CDR3 comprises 15 residues. This chain's CDR3 is CASSYPTGGNQPQHF. The CDR3 bases are TGCGCCAGCAGCTACCCGACAGGCGGGAATCAGCCCCAGCATTTT.

The gene calls are TRBV6-1 and TRBJ1-2; D ambiguous. V shed 4 bases and J shed 14 bases, with 17 bases lying between them. Germline CDR1 reads MNHNS; CDR2 reads SASEGT. This CDR3 region has 12 residues. The CDR3 coding sequence is TGTGCCAGCAGTGGGGCTCGGTGGGCCCAGACCTTC. Its protein product is CASSGARWAQTF.

Comment on this clone: This is likely an artifact of a read error, given a far larger clone one base away. The same CDR3 can be traced to other DNA sequences in this sample. Here the CDR3 DNA reads TGTGCCTGGAGGCGAGGGAACACTGAAGCTTTCTTT. Translation gives CAWRRGNTEAFF. The chain recombines TRBV30 with TRBJ1-1; D gene unclear. The V gene lost 3 bases and the J gene lost 1 base, with 6 bases spanning the gap. CDR1 GTSNPN and CDR2 SVGIG come from the germline V gene (reference sequence). The CDR3 covers 12 residues.

This chain's CDR3 is CASSLTWGNTEAFF. CDR3 sequence (DNA): TGTGCCAGCAGTTTAACATGGGGGAACACTGAAGCTTTCTTT. J is TRBJ1-1 and V is TRBV28; no firm D call. Trimming took off 2 bases at V and 1 base at J, with 8 bases between the two ends. This CDR3 has 14 residues. Germline values: CDR1 MDHEN, CDR2 SYDVKM.

Note on this clone: This specimen includes other DNA sequences encoding the same CDR3. CDR3 protein: CASSPSGSSYNEQFF. CDR3 nucleotides: TGTGCCAGCAGTCCTAGCGGGAGCTCCTACAATGAGCAGTTCTTC. J is TRBJ2-1 and V is TRBV6-5; 10 nucleotides align to TRBD2. Germline V gene data show CDR1 as MNHEY and CDR2 as SVGAGI. V dropped 5 bases and J dropped 0; count of bases not matched to a gene: 1. This CDR3 spans 15 amino acids.